This paragraph covers one T cell receptor beta chain sequence. The sample's treatment: 15 to 20 received Ad26.COV2.S at low or high dose, single or two shots; about 5 received placebo; per-sample allocation not given. It was on day 63 after the first vaccine or placebo injection that samples were taken. This sample stems from a study of Ad26.COV2.S vaccination and SARS-CoV-2 variants. Per germline, CDR1 GTSNPN and CDR2 SVGIG (reference sequence). The ends were cut back, 3 bases at V and 0 bases at J, with 13 bases in the middle. This CDR3 spans 15 amino acids. The method was immunoSEQ multiplex PCR; TCRdb's version includes in-frame clones alone and lacks a portion of them. The data show about 220,000 clones, roughly 88% seen once.

The TCR comes from a person aged 18-60 years who received the Ad26.COV2.S COVID-19 vaccine or a placebo. This rearrangement joins TRBV30 to TRBJ2-3; a weak D match, TRBD1 (6 bases). The sequencing used peripheral blood, collected in a trial of Ad26.COV2.S vaccine versus placebo. The DNA for the CDR3 is TGTGCCTGGAGGATACAGGGTTACAGCACAGATACGCAGTATTTT. Its translation is CAWRIQGYSTDTQYF.